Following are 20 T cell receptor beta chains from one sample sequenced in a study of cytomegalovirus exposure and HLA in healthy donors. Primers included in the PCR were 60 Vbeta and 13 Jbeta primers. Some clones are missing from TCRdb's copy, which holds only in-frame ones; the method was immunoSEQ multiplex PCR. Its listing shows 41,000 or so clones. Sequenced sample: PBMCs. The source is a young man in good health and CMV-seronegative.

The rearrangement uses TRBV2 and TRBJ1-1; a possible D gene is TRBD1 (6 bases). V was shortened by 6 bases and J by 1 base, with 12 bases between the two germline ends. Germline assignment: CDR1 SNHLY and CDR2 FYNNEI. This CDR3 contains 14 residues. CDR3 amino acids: CASRGIQGNTEAFF. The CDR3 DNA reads TGTGCCAGCAGGGGGATACAGGGGAACACTGAAGCTTTCTTT.

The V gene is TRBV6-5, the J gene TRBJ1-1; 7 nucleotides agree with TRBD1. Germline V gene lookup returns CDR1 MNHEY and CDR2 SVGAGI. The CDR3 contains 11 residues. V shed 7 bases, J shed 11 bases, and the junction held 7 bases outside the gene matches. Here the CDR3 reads CASTQGTEAFF. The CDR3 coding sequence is TGTGCCAGCACCCAGGGGACAGAGGCTTTCTTT.

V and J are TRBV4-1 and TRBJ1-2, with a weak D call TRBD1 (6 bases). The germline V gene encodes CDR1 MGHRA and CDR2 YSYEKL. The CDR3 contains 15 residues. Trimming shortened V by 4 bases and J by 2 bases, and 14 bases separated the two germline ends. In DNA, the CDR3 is TGCGCCAGCAGCCCTACTTTGGGGGCCAACTATGGCTACACCTTC. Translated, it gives CASSPTLGANYGYTF.

DNA of the CDR3: TGTGCCAGCACCGCCGGGGGAGCTAGGAATGAGCAGTTCTTC. Translation gives CASTAGGARNEQFF. The genes are TRBV6-5 and TRBJ2-1, with D perhaps TRBD2 (6 bases). V lost 7 bases and J 7 bases, leaving 17 bases between the germline ends. The CDR3 loop spans 14 amino acids. From germline, CDR1 is MNHEY and CDR2 SVGAGI.

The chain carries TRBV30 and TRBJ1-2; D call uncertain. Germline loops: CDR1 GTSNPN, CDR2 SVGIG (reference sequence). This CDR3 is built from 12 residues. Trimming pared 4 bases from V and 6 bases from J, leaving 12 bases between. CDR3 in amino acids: CAWISAVDGYTF. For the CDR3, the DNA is TGTGCCTGGATCAGTGCCGTGGATGGCTACACCTTC. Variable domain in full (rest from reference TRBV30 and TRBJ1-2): SQTIHQWPATLVQPVGSPLSLECTVEGTSNPNLYWYRQAAGRGLQLLFYSVGIGQISSEVPQNLSASRPQDRQFILSSKKLLLSDSGFYLCAWISAVDGYTFGSGTRLTVV.

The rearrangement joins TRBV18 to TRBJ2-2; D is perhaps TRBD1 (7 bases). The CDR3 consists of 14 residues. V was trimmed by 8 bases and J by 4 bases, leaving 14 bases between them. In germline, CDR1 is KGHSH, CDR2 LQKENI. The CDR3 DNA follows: TGTGCCAGCCTTGACAGGGAGGTCACCGGGGAGCTGTTTTTT. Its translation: CASLDREVTGELFF.

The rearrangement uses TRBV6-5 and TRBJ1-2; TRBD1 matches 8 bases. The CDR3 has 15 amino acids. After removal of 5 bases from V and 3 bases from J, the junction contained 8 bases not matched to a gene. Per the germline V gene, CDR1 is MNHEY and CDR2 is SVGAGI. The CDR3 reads CASSKDRASYYGYTF. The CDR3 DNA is TGTGCCAGCAGTAAGGACAGGGCGTCTTACTATGGCTACACCTTC.

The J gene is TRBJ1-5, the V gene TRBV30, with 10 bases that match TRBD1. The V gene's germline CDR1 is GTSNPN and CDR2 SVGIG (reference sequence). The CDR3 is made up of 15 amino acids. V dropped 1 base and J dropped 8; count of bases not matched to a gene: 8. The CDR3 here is CAWSARQGAGEPQHF. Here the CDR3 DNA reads TGTGCCTGGAGTGCTCGACAGGGGGCAGGTGAGCCCCAGCATTTT.

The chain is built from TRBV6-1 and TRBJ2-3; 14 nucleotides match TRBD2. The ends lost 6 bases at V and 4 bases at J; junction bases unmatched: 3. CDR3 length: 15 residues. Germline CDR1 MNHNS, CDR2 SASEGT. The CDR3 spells CASSGLAGGADTQYF. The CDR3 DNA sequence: TGTGCCAGCAGCGGACTAGCGGGAGGCGCAGATACGCAGTATTTT.

This CDR3 is CASRGTGYTF. Here the CDR3 DNA reads TGTGCCAGCAGGGGCACCGGCTACACCTTC. The chain links TRBV6-5 to TRBJ1-2; no clear D. The CDR3 covers 10 residues. The V gene lost 6 bases and the J gene lost 8 bases, with 7 bases spanning the gap. Germline V gene data show CDR1 as MNHEY and CDR2 as SVGAGI.

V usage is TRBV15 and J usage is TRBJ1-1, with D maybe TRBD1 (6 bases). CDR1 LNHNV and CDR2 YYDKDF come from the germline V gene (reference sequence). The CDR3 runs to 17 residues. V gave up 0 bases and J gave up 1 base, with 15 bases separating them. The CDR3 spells CATSREGGPPGNTEAFF. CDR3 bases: TGTGCCACCAGCAGAGAGGGGGGGCCCCCAGGGAACACTGAAGCTTTCTTT.

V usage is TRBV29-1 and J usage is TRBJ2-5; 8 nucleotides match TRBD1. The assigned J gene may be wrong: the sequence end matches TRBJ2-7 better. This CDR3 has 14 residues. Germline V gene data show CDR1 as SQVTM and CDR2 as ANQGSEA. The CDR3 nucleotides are TGCAGCGTTCCCGGCCAGACAGGGGCCTACGAGCAGTACTTC. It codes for CSVPGQTGAYEQYF.

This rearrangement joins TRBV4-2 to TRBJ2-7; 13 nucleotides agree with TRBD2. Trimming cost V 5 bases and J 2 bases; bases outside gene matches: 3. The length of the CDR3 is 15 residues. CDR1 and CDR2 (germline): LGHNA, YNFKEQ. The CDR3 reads CASSDGTSGTYEQYF. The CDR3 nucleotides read TGTGCCAGCAGCGACGGGACTAGCGGGACCTACGAGCAGTACTTC.

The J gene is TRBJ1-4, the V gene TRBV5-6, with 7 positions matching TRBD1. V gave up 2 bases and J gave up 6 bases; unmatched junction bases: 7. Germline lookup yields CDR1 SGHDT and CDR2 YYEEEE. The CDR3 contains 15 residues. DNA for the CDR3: TGTGCCAGCAGCTTCCGGGACAGAGAAGATGAAAAACTGTTTTTT. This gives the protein CASSFRDREDEKLFF.

The CDR3 here is CASSVGGGETQYF. CDR3 nucleotide sequence: TGTGCCAGCAGCGTAGGAGGCGGGGAGACCCAGTACTTC. This chain uses TRBV9 with TRBJ2-5, with D maybe TRBD2 (5 bases). V was trimmed by 0 bases and J by 5 bases, leaving 8 bases between them. Germline assignment: CDR1 SGDLS and CDR2 YYNGEE. The CDR3 consists of 13 residues. The full variable domain, with the rest looked up from reference TRBV9 and TRBJ2-5, is DSGVTQTPKHLITATGQRVTLRCSPRSGDLSVYWYQQSLDQGLQFLIQYYNGEERAKGNILERFSAQQFPDLHSELNLSSLELGDSALYFCASSVGGGETQYFGPGTRLLVL.

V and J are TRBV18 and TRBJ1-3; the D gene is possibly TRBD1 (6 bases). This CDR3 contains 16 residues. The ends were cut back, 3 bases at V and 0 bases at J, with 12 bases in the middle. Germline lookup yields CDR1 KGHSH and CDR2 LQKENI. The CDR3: CASSPGGLNSGNTIYF. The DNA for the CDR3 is TGTGCCAGCTCACCCGGGGGGCTCAACTCTGGAAACACCATATATTTT.

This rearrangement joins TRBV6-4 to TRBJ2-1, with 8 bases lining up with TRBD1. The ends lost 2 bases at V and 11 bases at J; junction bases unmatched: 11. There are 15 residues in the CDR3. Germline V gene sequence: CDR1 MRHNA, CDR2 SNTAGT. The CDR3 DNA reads TGTGCCAGCAGTGACGGGACAGGCCATCCCAACCAGCAGTTCTTC. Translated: CASSDGTGHPNQQFF.

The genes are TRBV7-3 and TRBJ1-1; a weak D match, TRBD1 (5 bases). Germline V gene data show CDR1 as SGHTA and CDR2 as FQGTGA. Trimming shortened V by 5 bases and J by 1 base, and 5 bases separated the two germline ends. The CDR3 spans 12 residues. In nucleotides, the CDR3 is TGTGCCAGCAGCCAGGGGAACACTGAAGCTTTCTTT. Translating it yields CASSQGNTEAFF.

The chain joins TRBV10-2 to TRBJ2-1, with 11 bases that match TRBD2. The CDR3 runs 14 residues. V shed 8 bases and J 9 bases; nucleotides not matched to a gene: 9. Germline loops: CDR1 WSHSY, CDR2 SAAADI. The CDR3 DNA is TGCGCCAGCTTAGCGGGGGGGAGGTTAAGTGAGCAGTTCTTC. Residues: CASLAGGRLSEQFF.

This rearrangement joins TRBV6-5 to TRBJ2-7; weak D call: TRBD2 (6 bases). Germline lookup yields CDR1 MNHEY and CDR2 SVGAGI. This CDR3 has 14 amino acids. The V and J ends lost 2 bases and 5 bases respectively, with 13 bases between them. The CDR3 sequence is CASSYGLALHEQYF. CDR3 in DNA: TGTGCCAGCAGTTACGGCCTAGCGCTGCACGAGCAGTACTTC.